These T cell receptor beta chains were read from a single sample in a study of blood T cell repertoires in COVID-19. Clones were sequenced by immunoSEQ multiplex PCR, and TCRdb holds only the in-frame ones, with some missing. The sample carries about 130,000 clones, about 80% recorded once. Sequenced sample: peripheral blood. These receptors all stem from a man aged 35 to 55 with active or convalescent COVID-19. Both conserved end residues are part of each CDR3. A D gene is named only where the DNA matches it firmly. A row's size may be missing; if present it is once, few, many or a size class.

>NA|NA|TRBV2
CASSGQAPSTDTQYF
>NA|NA|TRBV12-3/TRBV12-4
CASARAYNSPLHF
>NA|NA|TRBV7-8
CASSLRGVYEQYF
>TRBD1|NA|TRBV7-9
CASSHSGTGTVITNEKLFF
>NA|NA|TRBV2
CASVTELNTEAFF
>TRBD1|NA|TRBV4-1
CASSDRGANEKLFF
>TRBD2|NA|TRBV27
CASSLTSGSGYEQYF
>NA|NA|TRBV28
CASSPYSRTKLFF
>TRBD1|NA|TRBV19
CASSTDGQGAWGYTF
>TRBD1|NA|TRBV24-1
CATSAGGQETQYF
>TRBD1|NA|TRBV5-1
CASSLVGQGDTEAFF
>TRBD1|NA|TRBV28
CASSPGTEFLEAFF
>NA|NA|TRBV28
CASSLPDGGEKLFF
>NA|NA|TRBV28
CASSLDTGFSGNTIYF
>NA|NA|TRBV27
CASSLGQGGYYGYTF
>TRBD1|NA|TRBV7-9
CASSGPGQGSEKLFF
>NA|NA|TRBV2
CASSEAPILQGDNQPQHF
>NA|NA|TRBV4-1
CASSQEGGQTNTEAFF
>NA|NA|TRBV6-6
CASSYSAEGWAFF
>NA|NA|TRBV6-2/TRBV6-3
CASSYLGGAYNEQFF
>TRBD1|NA|TRBV7-2
CASSRDRPPDTQYF
>TRBD1|NA|TRBV11-2
CASSVPGQGLSGYTF
>NA|NA|TRBV24-1
CATSDLLTNEQYF
>NA|NA|TRBV6-6
CASSYSPDRKDGYTF
>NA|NA|TRBV10-3
CAISPRQGNQPQHF
>NA|NA|TRBV13
CASSGNGAGNTIYF
>TRBD1|once|TRBV6-4
CASGRDRGTEAFF